This is a list of T cell receptor beta chains from one sample in a study of siplizumab effects on memory and regulatory T cells. Only in-frame clones appear in the TCRdb table, and some are missing; sequencing was by immunoSEQ multiplex PCR. The profile shows over 90,000 clones, about 90% of them singletons. Sequencing input: CD4+ T cells sorted from blood. Receptors originate from a human donor in good health. The CDR3 runs from the conserved cysteine through the conserved F or W. The order of the fields is CDR3 length, J gene, V gene, D gene, clone size, CDR3 protein, CDR3 DNA. The D gene is left open where the match is weak. Part of the rows lack a size; the others show once, few, many or a class for expanded clones.

13 TRBJ2-2 TRBV19 - - CASSIELGLAVFF TGTGCCAGTAGTATAGAGTTAGGCCTCGCGGTGTTTTTT
15 TRBJ2-7 TRBV14 - - CASSQGTFFDHEQYF TGTGCCAGCAGCCAAGGTACTTTTTTTGACCACGAGCAGTACTTC
14 TRBJ1-1 TRBV6-6 - - CASIRRDYDTEAFF TGTGCCAGCATCAGGAGGGATTATGACACTGAAGCTTTCTTT
16 TRBJ1-5 TRBV19 - - CASSIGAGRAVQPQHF TGTGCCAGTAGTATAGGGGCGGGGCGCGCAGTTCAGCCCCAGCATTTT
13 TRBJ1-2 TRBV6-1 - once CASSEAGDGGYTF TGTGCCAGCAGTGAAGCGGGGGACGGGGGCTACACCTTC
14 TRBJ2-5 TRBV6-5 - - CASSPFSGQETQYF TGTGCCAGCAGTCCATTTAGCGGTCAAGAGACCCAGTACTTC
15 TRBJ2-5 TRBV28 TRBD2 - CASRHGLAGPETQYF TGTGCCAGCAGGCACGGACTAGCGGGACCAGAGACCCAGTACTTC
17 TRBJ2-3 TRBV27 - - CASKKGQVGLSTDTQYF TGTGCCAGCAAAAAAGGACAGGTGGGACTTAGCACAGATACGCAGTATTTT
15 TRBJ2-5 TRBV5-1 - - CASSFPLGEQETQYF TGCGCCAGCAGCTTCCCGCTAGGAGAACAAGAGACCCAGTACTTC
15 TRBJ1-2 TRBV9 - few CASSSQTGTNYGYTF TGTGCCAGCAGCTCTCAGACAGGAACTAACTATGGCTACACCTTC
16 TRBJ1-3 TRBV7-9 TRBD1 once CASSVGQGLSGNTIYF TGTGCCAGCAGCGTGGGACAGGGCCTCTCTGGAAACACCATATATTTT
14 TRBJ2-1 TRBV2 TRBD2 once CASRGLAGTNEQFF TGTGCCAGCAGGGGACTAGCGGGAACCAATGAGCAGTTCTTC
17 TRBJ2-3 TRBV7-3 TRBD1 - CASSPESGTGSPDTQYF TGTGCCAGCAGCCCGGAATCCGGGACAGGGAGCCCAGATACGCAGTATTTT
14 TRBJ2-7 TRBV25-1 - - CASSEPGLGSEQYF TGTGCCAGCAGTGAACCGGGTTTAGGATCCGAGCAGTACTTC
11 TRBJ2-7 TRBV7-9 - - CASSLIFGQYF TGTGCCAGCAGCTTAATTTTCGGGCAGTACTTC
11 TRBJ2-2 TRBV29-1 TRBD1 - CSGQGSGELFF TGCAGCGGACAGGGGTCCGGGGAGCTGTTTTTT
20 TRBJ2-2 TRBV9 TRBD2 - CASSPEGYLAGRANTGELFF TGTGCCAGCAGCCCAGAGGGGTATCTAGCGGGGCGGGCGAACACCGGGGAGCTGTTTTTT
16 TRBJ2-7 TRBV2 TRBD2 - CASRLRLAGRSYEQYF TGTGCCAGCAGACTAAGACTAGCGGGACGATCCTACGAGCAGTACTTC
15 TRBJ1-3 TRBV18 - - CASSPPGGVGNTIYF TGTGCCAGCTCACCACCAGGAGGAGTCGGAAACACCATATATTTT
14 TRBJ2-2 TRBV9 - - CASSVRLNTGELFF TGTGCCAGCAGCGTTAGATTGAACACCGGGGAGCTGTTTTTT
14 TRBJ2-7 TRBV5-1 - - CASSLGQGNSEQYF TGCGCCAGCAGCTTGGGGCAGGGGAACAGCGAGCAGTACTTC
12 TRBJ2-1 TRBV18 - - CASSPQYNEQFF TGTGCCAGCTCACCACAATACAATGAGCAGTTCTTC
12 TRBJ1-3 TRBV10-3 - - CAISAGGNTIYF TGTGCCATCAGTGCAGGTGGAAACACCATATATTTT
12 TRBJ1-1 TRBV6-5 - - CASRAWDTEAFF TGTGCCAGCAGGGCCTGGGACACTGAAGCTTTCTTT
16 TRBJ2-1 TRBV10-2 TRBD2 - CASVPGLAGSGNEQFF TGCGCCAGCGTCCCGGGACTAGCGGGATCCGGCAATGAGCAGTTCTTC
18 TRBJ1-6 TRBV11-3 - - CASRPRGQESSYNSPLHF TGTGCCAGCAGACCCAGGGGACAAGAAAGCTCCTATAATTCACCCCTCCACTTT
15 TRBJ2-1 TRBV5-1 TRBD2 - CASSLLAGENYEQFF TGCGCCAGCAGCTTGCTGGCGGGAGAGAATTATGAGCAGTTCTTC
15 TRBJ2-6 TRBV7-8 TRBD2 - CASSWDYSGANVLTF TGTGCCAGCAGCTGGGACTACTCTGGGGCCAACGTCCTGACTTTC